The 14 T cell receptor beta chains in this list originate from one sample, sequenced in a study of vaccination and CD4 T cells after COVID-19. These TCRs are of unknown antigen specificity. Treatment given: approximately nine-day PBMC culture with coronavirus spike peptide pools or control peptides (ViraFEST assay). CD4+ T cells that had been cultured provided DNA sequenced with the Oncomine TCR Beta short-read assay. TCRdb itself ran the PCR reads through MiXCR, one entry per CDR3 protein. There are about 14,000 distinct CDR3 sequences in the sample; 28% occur only once, and roughly a sixth lies in the top ten. The specimen sequenced was cultured CD4+ T cells from blood. Source of these receptors: a human donor with COVID-19.

This clonotype came up a few times. The chain has TRBV7-2 and TRBJ2-3; D is possibly TRBD1 or TRBD2 (7 bases each). The CDR3 runs 15 residues. The germline V gene encodes CDR1 SGHTA and CDR2 FQGNSA. Between the trimmed V and J ends, which lost 6 bases and 2 bases, there was a span of 15 bases. CDR3 loop: CASSPGGATTDTQYF. The CDR3 DNA is TGTGCCAGCAGTCCAGGGGGGGCAACCACAGATACGCAGTATTTT. The complete variable domain, with remaining parts taken from reference TRBV7-2 and TRBJ2-3, reads GAGVSQSPSNKVTEKGKDVELRCDPISGHTALYWYRQSLGQGLEFLIYFQGNSAPDKSGLPSDRFSAERTGGSVSTLTIQRTQQEDSAVYLCASSPGGATTDTQYFGPGTRLTVL.

This sequence joins TRBV6-5 and TRBJ2-7; a possible D gene is TRBD2 (5 bases). Germline loops: CDR1 MNHEY, CDR2 SVGAGI. This CDR3 region has 15 residues. V was shortened by 0 bases and J by 6 bases, with 15 bases between the two germline ends. CDR3 coding DNA: TGTGCCAGCAGTTACTCAAAGAAGCTAGCAGGCGAGCAGTACTTC. Encoded protein: CASSYSKKLAGEQYF.

The chain links TRBV6-5 to TRBJ1-1; D uncertain. V lost 2 bases, J lost 1 base, and 5 bases lay in between. This CDR3 is built from 13 residues. CDR1 and CDR2 (germline): MNHEY, SVGAGI. CDR3 DNA: TGTGCCAGCAGTTACGCAGCGAACACTGAAGCTTTCTTT. It is translated as CASSYAANTEAFF.

This chain connects TRBV28 to TRBJ1-4; D is ambiguous. V lost 2 bases to trimming and J lost 10 bases, with 17 bases between them. The CDR3 has 15 amino acids. Germline V CDR1 and CDR2: MDHEN, SYDVKM. The DNA of the CDR3 is TGTGCCAGCAGTTTAGAGAGGGCTCGCTTCGGAAAACTGTTTTTT. Residues: CASSLERARFGKLFF.

This clonotype has more than one count but fewer than ten. The chain is built from TRBV19 and TRBJ2-5, with D unresolved. V shed 6 bases and J shed 1 base, with 9 bases lying between them. Germline assignment: CDR1 LNHDA and CDR2 SQIVND (reference sequence). CDR3 length equals 13 residues. The CDR3 DNA reads TGTGCCAGTAGAGGCTCCCTCCAAGAGACCCAGTACTTC. Translated, it gives CASRGSLQETQYF.

This clonotype was seen a handful of times. The chain combines TRBV20-1 with TRBJ2-2; 15 bases match TRBD2. V was clipped by 3 bases and J by 4 bases; unmatched bases: 6. Germline CDR1 DFQATT, CDR2 SNEGSKA (reference sequence). This CDR3 contains 17 residues. This CDR3 is CSARTPGLAGGTGELFF. The CDR3 coding sequence is TGCAGTGCTAGGACCCCGGGACTAGCGGGGGGCACCGGGGAGCTGTTTTTT.

A few counts support this clonotype. The chain recombines TRBV12-3 or TRBV12-4 with TRBJ2-2; either TRBD1 or TRBD2 may fit D (6 bases each). The V end was cut by 3 bases, the J end by 4 bases, with 12 bases between. The CDR3 contains 15 residues. CDR3 bases: TGTGCCAGCAGTTTGACCCGGGGGCCCACCGGGGAGCTGTTTTTT. Translating it yields CASSLTRGPTGELFF.

This clonotype was seen more than once but under ten times. The gene calls are TRBV12-3 or TRBV12-4 and TRBJ2-3; a weak D match, TRBD2 (6 bases). V was pared by 6 bases and J by 3 bases, with 16 bases between. The CDR3 length is 15 residues. The CDR3 nucleotides are TGTGCCAGCAGCCCCAGGGATAGCGGTACAGATACGCAGTATTTT. Translation gives CASSPRDSGTDTQYF.

There are a few counts of this clonotype. The chain couples TRBV5-6 to TRBJ1-6, with D unresolved. The CDR3 covers 16 residues. V lost 4 bases and J 0 bases, leaving 11 bases between the germline ends. Germline V lookup: CDR1 SGHDT, CDR2 YYEEEE. The chain's CDR3 is CASSQTWSSYNSPLHF. In nucleotides, the CDR3 is TGTGCCAGCAGCCAGACATGGAGCTCCTATAATTCACCCCTCCACTTT.

This clonotype showed up just once. The genes are TRBV29-1 and TRBJ1-3; a weak D match, TRBD1 (5 bases). The V end was cut by 6 bases, the J end by 3 bases, with 15 bases between. Germline V gene data show CDR1 as SQVTM and CDR2 as ANQGSEA. The length of the CDR3 is 14 residues. CDR3 residues: CSVGTAFGGNTIYF. The CDR3 nucleotides read TGCAGCGTGGGGACGGCCTTCGGTGGAAACACCATATATTTT.

This clonotype turned up a few times. The chain links TRBV2 to TRBJ1-3, with D uncertain. Germline CDR1 reads SNHLY; CDR2 reads FYNNEI. The V end lost 8 bases, the J end lost 4 bases, and 3 bases lay between the germline ends. The CDR3 has 10 residues. The CDR3 DNA reads TGTGCCAGCCTCGGAAACACCATATATTTT. This gives the protein CASLGNTIYF.

The genes are TRBV10-3 and TRBJ2-3; 7 bases map to TRBD2. Germline trimming cut 6 bases from V and 0 bases from J; bases unmatched to any gene: 3. This CDR3 has 14 residues. Looked up from germline, CDR1 is ENHRY and CDR2 is SYGVKD. CDR3 residues: CAIRPSGSTDTQYF. The CDR3 DNA sequence: TGTGCCATCAGGCCTAGCGGAAGCACAGATACGCAGTATTTT.

This clonotype showed up just a few times. V and J are TRBV18 and TRBJ1-5; D not resolved. Trimming shortened V by 0 bases and J by 0 bases, and 15 bases separated the two germline ends. The CDR3 is made up of 18 amino acids. Per germline, CDR1 KGHSH and CDR2 LQKENI. The CDR3 is CASSPPPAPPYSNQPQHF. The CDR3 DNA is TGTGCCAGCTCACCACCCCCAGCCCCACCTTATAGCAATCAGCCCCAGCATTTT.

This clonotype is labeled as medium-sized. The rearrangement joins TRBV10-3 to TRBJ1-2; 8 nucleotides agree with TRBD1. The V gene end was trimmed by 10 bases and the J gene end by 6 bases; junction bases not matched to a gene: 16. The germline CDR1 and CDR2 sequences are ENHRY and SYGVKD. The CDR3 extends over 15 amino acids. This CDR3 is CATQRSRQGPHGYTF. The DNA for the CDR3 is TGTGCCACCCAACGATCCAGACAGGGGCCTCATGGCTACACCTTC.